These 21 T cell receptor beta chains share one sample of origin, sequenced in a study of blood T cell repertoires in COVID-19. Sequenced by immunoSEQ multiplex PCR; TCRdb stores in-frame clones only, minus some. Of around 200,000 clones in the sample, approximately 83% were seen once. Sequencing used peripheral blood. The source of these receptors is a woman aged 35 to 49 with COVID-19, enrolled during active disease.

The chain employs TRBV7-9 and TRBJ2-1; 8 positions agree with TRBD1. Germline trimming cut 1 base from V and 6 bases from J; bases unmatched to any gene: 14. The germline V gene encodes CDR1 SEHNR and CDR2 FQNEAQ (reference sequence). The CDR3 extends over 18 amino acids. CDR3: CASSLGTGFLGPLNEQFF. In nucleotides, the CDR3 is TGTGCCAGCAGCTTAGGGACAGGGTTTCTTGGACCTCTCAATGAGCAGTTCTTC.

This chain links TRBV10-2 with TRBJ1-2; the D is unclear. CDR1 WSHSY and CDR2 SAAADI come from the germline V gene. V lost 9 bases and J lost 0, with 17 bases in between. This CDR3 is 15 amino acids long. The CDR3 nucleotides read TGCGCCAGTTGGGGTGGGCGCGGGTCTAACTATGGCTACACCTTC. As protein: CASWGGRGSNYGYTF.

This clone occurred once. The J gene is TRBJ2-6, the V gene TRBV7-3; D not certain. The CDR3 contains 14 residues. Between the trimmed V and J ends, which lost 7 bases and 4 bases, there was a span of 11 bases. Germline values: CDR1 SGHTA, CDR2 FQGTGA. CDR3 sequence reads: CASTPGPGANVLTF. DNA for the CDR3: TGTGCCAGCACCCCAGGCCCGGGGGCCAACGTCCTGACTTTC.

The genes are TRBV7-9 and TRBJ2-7, with 9 positions matching TRBD1. V lost 5 bases to trimming and J lost 6 bases; unmatched junction nucleotides: 11. CDR3 length equals 15 residues. Germline V gene data show CDR1 as SEHNR and CDR2 as FQNEAQ (reference sequence). This chain's CDR3 is CASSPRRTGDREQYF. The CDR3 DNA reads TGTGCCAGCAGCCCCCGAAGGACAGGGGATCGCGAGCAGTACTTC.

V gene TRBV29-1 combines with J gene TRBJ2-7, with 12 nucleotides matching TRBD2. Unmatched junction bases numbered 1, after V lost 3 bases and J lost 4 bases. Per the germline V gene, CDR1 is SQVTM and CDR2 is ANQGSEA. This CDR3 is 13 amino acids long. CDR3 protein: CSVETSGRYEQYF. CDR3 DNA sequence: TGCAGCGTTGAGACTAGCGGGAGATACGAGCAGTACTTC.

This rearrangement joins TRBV29-1 to TRBJ2-2, with D perhaps TRBD1 (6 bases). Trimming cost V 3 bases and J 4 bases, with 12 bases left between them. Germline V lookup: CDR1 SQVTM, CDR2 ANQGSEA. This CDR3 contains 14 residues. CDR3 DNA: TGCAGCGTTGAGCAGGGGATCTTCACCGGGGAGCTGTTTTTT. It encodes CSVEQGIFTGELFF.

The chain couples TRBV12-3 or TRBV12-4 to TRBJ2-2; possibly TRBD2 for D (5 bases). The V end was cut by 5 bases, the J end by 6 bases, with 7 bases between. CDR3 length equals 12 residues. The CDR3 DNA reads TGTGCCAGCAGTCCGAGGGCCGGGGAGCTGTTTTTT. It is translated as CASSPRAGELFF.

The chain carries TRBV24-1 and TRBJ1-4; D might be TRBD1 (6 bases). V lost 5 bases, J lost 5 bases, and 11 bases lay in between. This CDR3 is 14 amino acids long. Germline V gene data show CDR1 as KGHDR and CDR2 as SFDVKD. The CDR3 region is CATSAGTLNEKLFF. For the CDR3, the DNA is TGTGCCACCAGTGCCGGGACATTGAATGAAAAACTGTTTTTT.

V and J are TRBV4-1 and TRBJ2-3, with 9 bases that match TRBD2. Germline assignment: CDR1 MGHRA and CDR2 YSYEKL. Germline trimming cut 0 bases from V and 2 bases from J; bases unmatched to any gene: 6. The CDR3 sequence is 17 residues long. The CDR3 loop is CASSQEGRGGYTDTQYF. CDR3 bases: TGCGCCAGCAGCCAAGAAGGGCGGGGGGGTTACACAGATACGCAGTATTTT.

This clone has only a few counts. This sequence joins TRBV21-1 and TRBJ1-2. TRBV21-1 is reported as a pseudogene. The CDR3 sequence is 12 residues long. CDR3 loop: CASPYRGYGYTF. The CDR3 region has the DNA TGTGCCAGCCCCTATCGAGGGTATGGCTACACCTTC.

The V gene is TRBV2, the J gene TRBJ2-7; TRBD1 matches 8 bases. The CDR3 loop spans 14 amino acids. V lost 8 bases and J lost 5; bases outside the gene matches: 11. Germline CDR1 is SNHLY and CDR2 is FYNNEI. CDR3 nucleotide sequence: TGTGCCAGCGGAGGGTCAGGGGGCAGTGACGAGCAGTACTTC. It translates to CASGGSGGSDEQYF. Looking up the rest from reference TRBV2 and TRBJ2-7 gives the full variable domain: EPEVTQTPSHQVTQMGQEVILRCVPISNHLYFYWYRQILGQKVEFLVSFYNNEISEKSEIFDDQFSVERPDGSNFTLKIRSTKLEDSAMYFCASGGSGGSDEQYFGPGTRLTVT.

This sequence joins TRBV13 and TRBJ2-1, with TRBD2 matching over 12 bases. The germline V gene has CDR1 PRHDT and CDR2 FYEKMQ (reference sequence). The J segment lost 5 bases and the V segment lost 5 bases, leaving 10 bases of the junction unmatched. The CDR3 loop spans 17 amino acids. CDR3 nucleotide sequence: TGTGCCAGCAGCCCCTCCCTAGCGGGAGGGAGTAACAATGAGCAGTTCTTC. This sequence encodes CASSPSLAGGSNNEQFF.

This clone appeared a single time. The genes are TRBV9 and TRBJ1-4; a weak D match, TRBD1 (5 bases). Looked up from germline, CDR1 is SGDLS and CDR2 is YYNGEE. V lost 2 bases and J lost 4, with 15 bases in between. The CDR3 loop spans 16 amino acids. The CDR3 loop reads CASSVSPDSLNEKLFF. CDR3 DNA: TGTGCCAGCAGCGTCAGCCCCGACAGCCTTAATGAAAAACTGTTTTTT.

The gene calls are TRBV9 and TRBJ1-2; tentative D call: TRBD1 (6 bases). Trimming took off 3 bases at V and 6 bases at J, with 21 bases between the two ends. The CDR3 loop spans 16 amino acids. The germline V gene has CDR1 SGDLS and CDR2 YYNGEE. CDR3 sequence reads: CASSEPDRPARDGYTF. CDR3 sequence (DNA): TGTGCCAGCAGCGAACCCGACAGGCCAGCCAGGGATGGCTACACCTTC.

J is TRBJ2-2 and V is TRBV5-1, with 8 bases identical to TRBD2. Germline CDR1 reads SGHRS; CDR2 reads YFSETQ. J was trimmed by 1 base and V by 3 bases; bases with no gene match: 8. This CDR3 contains 17 residues. This CDR3 is CASSSEGLAGNTGELFF. The CDR3 DNA reads TGCGCCAGCAGCTCCGAGGGGCTAGCGGGGAACACCGGGGAGCTGTTTTTT.

The rearrangement links TRBV6-5 to TRBJ1-5; a weak D match, TRBD1 (5 bases). Germline CDR1 MNHEY, CDR2 SVGAGI. The CDR3 is 13 amino acids. V gave up 0 bases and J gave up 7 bases, with 7 bases separating them. The CDR3 is CASSYSKGQPQHF. In DNA, the CDR3 is TGTGCCAGCAGTTACTCGAAGGGGCAGCCCCAGCATTTT.

The chain combines TRBV7-9 with TRBJ1-2; perhaps TRBD1 as D (5 bases). The CDR3 has 15 residues. V lost 5 bases and J lost 3, with 16 bases in between. The V gene's germline CDR1 is SEHNR and CDR2 FQNEAQ (reference sequence). CDR3 DNA: TGTGCCAGCAGCCCCCTAATCGGGGGGGACTATGGCTACACCTTC. Its protein is CASSPLIGGDYGYTF.

The chain recombines TRBV7-8 with TRBJ1-1; D might be TRBD1 (6 bases). With 2 bases removed from V and 0 bases from J, the gap between germline ends came to 16 bases. The CDR3 totals 17 residues. Per the germline V gene, CDR1 is SGHVS and CDR2 is FQNEAQ. The CDR3 sequence: CASSLSGGWGLNTEAFF. CDR3 in DNA: TGTGCCAGCAGCTTAAGTGGGGGCTGGGGCTTGAACACTGAAGCTTTCTTT. Combining the CDR3 with reference TRBV7-8 and TRBJ1-1 gives the whole variable domain GAGVSQSPRYKVAKRGQDVALRCDPISGHVSLFWYQQALGQGPEFLTYFQNEAQLDKSGLPSDRFFAERPEGSVSTLKIQRTQQEDSAVYLCASSLSGGWGLNTEAFFGQGTRLTVV.

As regards this clone: Other DNA sequences in the same sample also yield this CDR3. The V gene is TRBV18, the J gene TRBJ1-4; no clear D. Trimming took off 3 bases at V and 8 bases at J, with 10 bases between the two ends. CDR3 length equals 13 residues. The V gene's germline CDR1 is KGHSH and CDR2 LQKENI. The CDR3 reads CASSPGAGEKLFF. The CDR3 bases are TGTGCCAGCTCACCTGGAGCGGGAGAAAAACTGTTTTTT.

The sample holds many counts of this clone. The chain carries TRBV10-3 and TRBJ2-2; 8 bases fit TRBD2. This CDR3 contains 18 residues. With V trimmed by 4 bases and J by 1 base, 11 bases remained unmatched. Germline CDR1 is ENHRY and CDR2 is SYGVKD. CDR3 DNA: TGTGCCATCAGTGTCCCCCCACAGCGGGAGAAGAACACCGGGGAGCTGTTTTTT. It is translated as CAISVPPQREKNTGELFF.

The chain has TRBV11-2 and TRBJ2-7, with 8 bases matching TRBD1. Germline V gene data show CDR1 as SGHAT and CDR2 as FQNNGV. With 4 bases clipped from V and 5 bases from J, the junction kept 1 base outside the gene matches. The CDR3 loop spans 12 amino acids. As DNA, the CDR3 is TGTGCCAGCAGCTACAGGGGGGACGAGCAGTACTTC. Translating it yields CASSYRGDEQYF.